The 8 T cell receptor beta chains below come from one sample, sequenced in a study of blood T cell repertoires in COVID-19. Libraries were prepared by immunoSEQ multiplex PCR; TCRdb keeps only in-frame clonotypes and omits some of them. The table lists 330,000 or so clones, about 92% of them singletons. Sequenced: peripheral blood. These receptors all come from a woman aged 60 to 75 with COVID-19, enrolled during active disease.

The chain joins TRBV28 to TRBJ1-1, with 7 bases matching TRBD1. The CDR3 is made up of 12 amino acids. Trimming cost V 2 bases and J 11 bases; bases outside gene matches: 5. CDR1 and CDR2 from the germline V gene are MDHEN and SYDVKM. The CDR3 region has the DNA TGTGCCAGCAGTTTAAGGGGGCGCCAGGCTTTCTTT. Amino acids: CASSLRGRQAFF.

The chain joins TRBV11-1 to TRBJ1-1, with D unclear. There are 13 residues in the CDR3. The germline V gene encodes CDR1 SGHAT and CDR2 FQDESV (reference sequence). The V gene lost 5 bases and the J gene lost 8 bases, with 15 bases spanning the gap. DNA for the CDR3: TGTGCCAGCAGCCCCTCGCGGAGGTTCGAAGCTTTCTTT. It is translated as CASSPSRRFEAFF.

This clone was counted a single time. This chain uses TRBV6-5 with TRBJ1-2; D might be TRBD1 (5 bases). V lost 9 bases and J lost 0, with 11 bases in between. This CDR3 has 13 amino acids. Germline CDR1 is MNHEY and CDR2 is SVGAGI. CDR3 residues: CASWGGANYGYTF. The CDR3 nucleotides read TGTGCCAGTTGGGGCGGAGCTAACTATGGCTACACCTTC.

This rearrangement joins TRBV28 to TRBJ1-1; the D gene is possibly TRBD1 (5 bases). V gave up 6 bases and J gave up 4 bases, with 12 bases separating them. CDR3 length: 13 residues. Germline lookup yields CDR1 MDHEN and CDR2 SYDVKM. The DNA for the CDR3 is TGTGCCAGCAGCCAGGGACTTATCACTGAAGCTTTCTTT. Translated, it gives CASSQGLITEAFF.

The rearrangement uses TRBV5-8 and TRBJ1-6; 7 bases match TRBD1. V shed 4 bases and J 2 bases; nucleotides not matched to a gene: 3. CDR3 length equals 15 residues. Germline CDR1 reads SGHTS; CDR2 reads YDEGEE. CDR3 sequence (DNA): TGTGCCAGCAGCCTCAGGGGGACCTATAATTCACCCCTCCACTTT. Protein product: CASSLRGTYNSPLHF.

The rearrangement uses TRBV7-8 and TRBJ2-7; possible D gene TRBD2, 6 bases. Germline V gene lookup returns CDR1 SGHVS and CDR2 FQNEAQ. The CDR3 is made up of 15 amino acids. V was trimmed by 3 bases and J by 5 bases, leaving 17 bases between them. CDR3 sequence (DNA): TGTGCCAGCAGCTTCCTGGCGGGATTACCCGACGAGCAGTACTTC. Protein product: CASSFLAGLPDEQYF.

The chain combines TRBV25-1 with TRBJ1-1; a weak D match, TRBD1 (6 bases). CDR1 and CDR2 from the germline V gene are MGHDK and SYGVNS. This CDR3 has 13 amino acids. Deletions cut 3 bases from V and 3 bases from J, with 8 bases between. The CDR3 bases are TGTGCCAGCAGTGAGCAGGGGTACACTGAAGCTTTCTTT. Its translation is CASSEQGYTEAFF.

The chain employs TRBV3-1 (or the pseudogene TRBV3-2) and TRBJ1-1; a possible D gene is TRBD1 (5 bases). Germline CDR1 is LGHDT and CDR2 is YNNKEL (reference sequence). V was clipped by 0 bases and J by 4 bases, with 12 bases between them. CDR3 length: 15 residues. In nucleotides, the CDR3 is TGTGCCAGCAGCCAAGATCAGGGAAAGATCACTGAAGCTTTCTTT. Translating it yields CASSQDQGKITEAFF.